This entry lists 22 T cell receptor beta chains sequenced from one sample in a study of cytomegalovirus exposure and HLA in healthy donors. PCR employed 60 Vbeta and 13 Jbeta primers. Some clones are missing from TCRdb's copy, which holds only in-frame ones; the method was immunoSEQ multiplex PCR. The sample records approximately 140,000 clones, 70% to 80% being singletons. Material: PBMCs. These receptors all come from a male donor in good health and CMV-seronegative.

The chain employs TRBV7-9 and TRBJ1-5; D is unresolved. The V and J ends lost 1 base and 2 bases respectively, with 6 bases between them. Germline CDR1 and CDR2: SEHNR and FQNEAQ (reference sequence). This CDR3 comprises 14 residues. CDR3 bases: TGTGCCAGCAGCTTAGACGAGCGCAATCAGCCCCAGCATTTT. It is translated as CASSLDERNQPQHF.

This clone showed up just a few times. The chain couples TRBV4-3 to TRBJ1-4; no firm D call. The germline V and J ends were trimmed by 0 bases and 8 bases, with 19 bases remaining between them. From germline, CDR1 is LGHNA and CDR2 YSLEER. The CDR3 is made up of 17 amino acids. CDR3 region: CASSQDGPGVLWEKLFF. The CDR3 DNA reads as TGCGCCAGCAGCCAAGATGGGCCAGGTGTCCTATGGGAAAAACTGTTTTTT.

The rearrangement joins TRBV18 to TRBJ1-1; D not resolved. This CDR3 region has 14 residues. Trimming removed 3 bases at V and 7 bases at J, with 15 bases between. The germline V gene encodes CDR1 KGHSH and CDR2 LQKENI. CDR3 loop: CASSPGRREYEAFF. CDR3 DNA sequence: TGTGCCAGCTCACCTGGGAGACGTGAATATGAAGCTTTCTTT. Filled out from reference TRBV18 and TRBJ1-1, the complete variable domain reads NAGVMQNPRHLVRRRGQEARLRCSPMKGHSHVYWYRQLPEEGLKFMVYLQKENIIDESGMPKERFSAEFPKEGPSILRIQQVVRGDSAAYFCASSPGRREYEAFFGQGTRLTVV.

The genes are TRBV23-1 and TRBJ1-5; D possibly corresponds to TRBD1 (5 bases). TRBV23-1 is an open reading frame, and its role is uncertain. This CDR3 spans 15 amino acids. V was clipped by 2 bases and J by 2 bases, with 10 bases between them. CDR3 nucleotide sequence: TGCGCCAGCAGTCAAACCCAGACAGGCAATCAGCCCCAGCATTTT. Translating gives CASSQTQTGNQPQHF.

The genes are TRBV10-1 and TRBJ2-3; 11 bases are a match to TRBD2. The CDR3 runs to 15 residues. The V and J ends lost 7 bases and 0 bases, in that order; junction bases with no gene match: 3. Germline V CDR1 and CDR2: WNHNN, SYGVQD (reference sequence). The CDR3 protein is CASKTSGGSTDTQYF. DNA for the CDR3: TGCGCCAGCAAAACTAGCGGGGGTAGCACAGATACGCAGTATTTT.

V is TRBV6-4 and J is TRBJ1-5; TRBD1 aligns across 7 bases. CDR1 MRHNA and CDR2 SNTAGT come from the germline V gene. This CDR3 has 14 residues. Trimming cost V 7 bases and J 4 bases; bases outside gene matches: 7. The CDR3 protein is CASTLDRANQPQHF. Written as DNA, the CDR3 is TGTGCCAGCACCTTAGACAGGGCGAATCAGCCCCAGCATTTT.

The gene calls are TRBV4-1 and TRBJ1-1; D call uncertain. The CDR3 spans 15 residues. V gave up 2 bases and J gave up 0 bases, with 10 bases separating them. CDR1 is MGHRA and CDR2 is YSYEKL in the germline V gene. CDR3 nucleotide sequence: TGCGCCAGCAGCCAACACCCCAGTATGAACACTGAAGCTTTCTTT. Amino acid sequence: CASSQHPSMNTEAFF.

This chain links TRBV14 with TRBJ2-7, with TRBD2 identical over 10 bases. The V and J ends lost 0 bases and 2 bases, in that order; junction bases with no gene match: 7. Per germline, CDR1 SGHDN and CDR2 FVKESK. CDR3 length: 17 residues. The CDR3 loop is CASSQDTSGAFAYEQYF. The CDR3 coding sequence is TGTGCCAGCAGCCAAGATACTAGCGGGGCTTTCGCCTACGAGCAGTACTTC.

This clone came up once. This rearrangement joins TRBV5-1 to TRBJ2-7, with D hard to call. Germline CDR1 and CDR2: SGHRS and YFSETQ. The CDR3 covers 11 residues. Trimming cost V 3 bases and J 3 bases, with 4 bases left between them. The CDR3 is CASSSSYEQYF. CDR3 bases: TGCGCCAGCAGCTCGAGCTACGAGCAGTACTTC. Full variable domain (remainder filled in from reference TRBV5-1 and TRBJ2-7): KAGVTQTPRYLIKTRGQQVTLSCSPISGHRSVSWYQQTPGQGLQFLFEYFSETQRNKGNFPGRFSGRQFSNSRSEMNVSTLELGDSALYLCASSSSYEQYFGPGTRLTVT.

The chain uses TRBV18 and TRBJ1-2; possible D gene TRBD1, 6 bases. The germline gives CDR1 KGHSH, CDR2 LQKENI. Trimming left V 6 bases short and J 7 bases short, with 21 bases between. CDR3 size: 15 residues. The CDR3 loop reads CASSREQGSPIGYTF. CDR3 bases: TGTGCCAGCTCCAGGGAACAGGGATCTCCGATTGGCTACACCTTC.

J is TRBJ1-3 and V is TRBV19; unclear D gene. Germline lookup yields CDR1 LNHDA and CDR2 SQIVND (reference sequence). V was pared by 7 bases and J by 5 bases, with 12 bases between. The CDR3 consists of 13 residues. For the CDR3, the DNA is TGTGCCAGTACGGTTACTTCCAGAAACACCATATATTTT. Translation gives CASTVTSRNTIYF.

This sequence joins TRBV7-2 and TRBJ2-1; D unresolved. The CDR3 has 14 residues. The germline CDR1 and CDR2 sequences are SGHTA and FQGNSA. Trimming stripped 1 base from V and 1 base from J, with 5 bases between. Here the CDR3 reads CASSLGKSYNEQFF. The CDR3 coding sequence is TGTGCCAGCAGCTTAGGTAAATCCTACAATGAGCAGTTCTTC.

This clone was seen only a few times. V and J are TRBV11-2 and TRBJ2-5; 8 positions match TRBD1. CDR3 size: 15 residues. Germline V gene lookup returns CDR1 SGHAT and CDR2 FQNNGV. Losses at the gene ends were 3 bases for V and 3 bases for J; bases not matched to a gene: 6. The CDR3 spells CASSFSHRGKETQYF. The DNA for the CDR3 is TGTGCCAGCAGCTTCTCCCACAGGGGGAAAGAGACCCAGTACTTC. The complete variable domain, with remaining parts taken from reference TRBV11-2 and TRBJ2-5, reads EAGVAQSPRYKIIEKRQSVAFWCNPISGHATLYWYQQILGQGPKLLIQFQNNGVVDDSQLPKDRFSAERLKGVDSTLKIQPAKLEDSAVYLCASSFSHRGKETQYFGPGTRLLVL.

The chain recombines TRBV11-2 with TRBJ2-3, with 7 positions matching TRBD2. This CDR3 has 12 residues. The J segment lost 8 bases and the V segment lost 7 bases, leaving 6 bases of the junction unmatched. Germline assignment: CDR1 SGHAT and CDR2 FQNNGV. The CDR3 DNA sequence: TGTGCCAGCACTCCACCGGGGGGTACGCAGTATTTT. Translation: CASTPPGGTQYF.

The V and J genes are TRBV18 and TRBJ2-7, with D tentatively TRBD2 (6 bases). CDR3 length: 15 amino acids. Germline V gene sequence: CDR1 KGHSH, CDR2 LQKENI. Trimming took off 0 bases at V and 1 base at J, with 10 bases between the two ends. The CDR3 nucleotides read TGTGCCAGCTCACCACCGGGACTTGCATCCTACGAGCAGTACTTC. Its protein product is CASSPPGLASYEQYF.

V and J are TRBV6-1 and TRBJ1-1; a possible D gene is TRBD1 (6 bases). The germline gives CDR1 MNHNS, CDR2 SASEGT. This CDR3 is built from 13 residues. V lost 7 bases and J lost 5, with 14 bases in between. CDR3 loop: CASMLLRGTEAFF. The CDR3 nucleotides are TGTGCCAGCATGCTACTGAGGGGGACTGAAGCTTTCTTT.

This sequence joins TRBV6-5 and TRBJ1-5; no definite D call. CDR1 is MNHEY, CDR2 SVGAGI, per germline. The CDR3 extends over 12 amino acids. Trimming removed 8 bases from V and 1 base from J, with 6 bases in between. The CDR3 sequence is CASGDSNQPQHF. The CDR3 nucleotides read TGTGCCAGCGGAGACAGCAATCAGCCCCAGCATTTT.

This rearrangement joins TRBV4-3 to TRBJ2-3; TRBD1 might be the D (6 bases). CDR3 length: 15 residues. Looked up from germline, CDR1 is LGHNA and CDR2 is YSLEER. The V gene lost 5 bases and the J gene lost 8 bases, with 20 bases spanning the gap. In DNA form, the CDR3 reads TGCGCCAGCAGCTCTTTAGAGGGGTCCAGGGGTACGCAGTATTTT. It encodes CASSSLEGSRGTQYF.

The gene calls are TRBV25-1 and TRBJ2-6; TRBD1 agrees at 9 bases. J lost 3 bases, V lost 7 bases, and 13 bases had no gene match. This CDR3 is built from 18 residues. Germline V CDR1 and CDR2: MGHDK, SYGVNS. This CDR3 is CASTASGQGPLGANVLTF. CDR3 in DNA: TGTGCCAGCACTGCATCGGGACAGGGACCCCTTGGGGCCAACGTCCTGACTTTC.

This chain links TRBV7-9 with TRBJ1-2; maybe TRBD1 (5 bases). The germline V gene has CDR1 SEHNR and CDR2 FQNEAQ (reference sequence). The V end lost 5 bases, the J end lost 7 bases, and 17 bases lay between the germline ends. The length of the CDR3 is 14 residues. The DNA of the CDR3 is TGTGCCAGCAGCACGGGCGGGGACCGGTCTGGCTACACCTTC. The encoded protein is CASSTGGDRSGYTF.

The J gene is TRBJ2-7, the V gene TRBV11-2, with TRBD2 matching over 9 bases. V dropped 5 bases and J dropped 3; count of bases not matched to a gene: 5. Germline-derived CDR1 and CDR2 are SGHAT and FQNNGV. CDR3 length equals 14 residues. CDR3 sequence reads: CASSGLAGFYEQYF. CDR3 sequence (DNA): TGTGCCAGCAGCGGGCTAGCGGGGTTCTACGAGCAGTACTTC. The full variable domain, completed using reference TRBV11-2 and TRBJ2-7, is EAGVAQSPRYKIIEKRQSVAFWCNPISGHATLYWYQQILGQGPKLLIQFQNNGVVDDSQLPKDRFSAERLKGVDSTLKIQPAKLEDSAVYLCASSGLAGFYEQYFGPGTRLTVT.

The J gene is TRBJ2-1, the V gene TRBV18; perhaps TRBD2 as D (5 bases). The germline V gene has CDR1 KGHSH and CDR2 LQKENI. V shed 1 base and J shed 4 bases, with 8 bases lying between them. This CDR3 contains 14 residues. The CDR3 DNA is TGTGCCAGCTCACCACAGGACTCTTACAATGAGCAGTTCTTC. Encoded protein: CASSPQDSYNEQFF.